Listed below are T cell receptor beta chains from one sample, sequenced in a study of PD-L1 blockade in urothelial cancer. Profiled with immunoSEQ multiplex PCR; TCRdb holds only in-frame clones, not every one. The sample holds 120,000 or so clones, roughly 83% seen once. This material consisted of PBMCs, taken around atezolizumab (anti-PD-L1) treatment. The receptors derive from a man aged 50-59 years with urothelial cancer. The CDR3 runs from the conserved cysteine through the conserved F or W. The D gene is left open where the match is weak. Some rows have no size entry. The others give once, few or many, or a class for an expanded clone.

TRBV19,NA,NA,TRBJ2-3,TGTGCCAGTAGTGAGGGCTTTGGAGATACGCAGTATTTT,CASSEGFGDTQYF
TRBV19,NA,NA,TRBJ2-7,TGTGCCAGTAGTATAGCCAGAGGGGGCTCCTACGAGCAGTACTTC,CASSIARGGSYEQYF
TRBV29-1,TRBD2,NA,TRBJ2-1,TGCAGCGTTGGCCCAAGTGGAGGGACTAGAGTCTACAATGAGCAGTTCTTC,CSVGPSGGTRVYNEQFF
TRBV28,NA,NA,TRBJ2-4,TGTGCCGTCACGGGTTTAGCCAAAAACATTCAGTACTTC,CAVTGLAKNIQYF
TRBV6-4,TRBD1,NA,TRBJ1-5,TGTGCCAGCGGGGACAGGGGCACCCTTAGGTGTGGGAGCAATCAGCCCCAGCATTTT,CASGDRGTLRCGSNQPQHF
TRBV28,NA,NA,TRBJ1-1,TGTGCCAGCAGTTCTAGACAGAACATGAACACTGAAGCTTTCTTT,CASSSRQNMNTEAFF
TRBV5-1,TRBD2,NA,TRBJ2-5,TGCGCCAGCAGCTCCGTAGCGGGAGTGGTAGAGACCCAGTACTTC,CASSSVAGVVETQYF
TRBV25-1,TRBD2,NA,TRBJ2-1,TGTGCCAGCAGTGAATTAGGACTAGCGGCCTCCTACAATGAGCAGTTCTTC,CASSELGLAASYNEQFF
TRBV13,TRBD2,NA,TRBJ2-5,TGTGCCAGCAGCCGCATTAGCGGGGGTAACCAAGAGACCCAGTACTTC,CASSRISGGNQETQYF
TRBV2,NA,NA,TRBJ2-5,TGTGCCAGCAGGGGGCCACAGTGGCAAGAGACCCAGTACTTC,CASRGPQWQETQYF
TRBV5-1,NA,NA,TRBJ1-2,TGCGCCAGCAGCCCCACAGGTCTAGCTAACTATGGCTACACCTTC,CASSPTGLANYGYTF
TRBV7-3,NA,NA,TRBJ2-1,TGTGCCAGCAGTACCGGAGGGGGGGGCAATGAGCAGTTCTTC,CASSTGGGGNEQFF
TRBV27,TRBD2,NA,TRBJ2-1,TGTGCCAGCAGCAAGGGGGGGACTAGTAGGGTTAATGAGCAGTTCTTC,CASSKGGTSRVNEQFF
TRBV10-3,TRBD2,NA,TRBJ2-1,TGTGCCATCAGCCCGGGAGGGCCCTTTTCGTCGCCCAATGAGCAGTTCTTC,CAISPGGPFSSPNEQFF
TRBV6-5,NA,NA,TRBJ1-2,TGTGCCAGCAGTTTCGAGATCGGGAATAGCAATGGCTACACCTTC,CASSFEIGNSNGYTF
TRBV6-1,NA,NA,TRBJ1-3,TGTGCCAGCAGTGTCCGGGACTCTGGAAACACCATATATTTT,CASSVRDSGNTIYF
TRBV28,NA,NA,TRBJ2-3,TGTGCCAGCAGGACTGGTCTGAGCACAGATACGCAGTATTTT,CASRTGLSTDTQYF
TRBV11-2,TRBD1,NA,TRBJ1-1,TGTGCCAGCAAAGGAGGACAGGAAGTGGAAGCTTTCTTT,CASKGGQEVEAFF
TRBV2,TRBD2,NA,TRBJ2-5,TGTGCCAGCAGTGTTGCGGGAGGGCTTGAGACCCAGTACTTC,CASSVAGGLETQYF
TRBV27,TRBD2,few,TRBJ2-3,TGTGCCAGCAGGCGATCAGGACTAGCGGGAGGGACAGATACGCAGTATTTT,CASRRSGLAGGTDTQYF
TRBV7-2,TRBD1,NA,TRBJ1-2,TGTGCCAGCCTGCGGCAAGAGGACAGGGGGCTTCGAGGCTACACCTTC,CASLRQEDRGLRGYTF
TRBV4-1,TRBD1,NA,TRBJ1-4,TGCGCCAGCAGCCGACCAGGGGGCGGTGGTAGGAGGTCAACTAATGAAAAACTGTTTTTT,CASSRPGGGGRRSTNEKLFF
TRBV27,NA,NA,TRBJ2-1,TGTGCCAGCAGTCTAGGGAGACGGGATGAGCAGTTCTTC,CASSLGRRDEQFF
TRBV14,TRBD1,NA,TRBJ1-2,TGTGCCAGCAGCCAAGATACGGGCAGGGGGCTTCGGGGCTACACCTTC,CASSQDTGRGLRGYTF
TRBV2,TRBD1,NA,TRBJ2-5,TGTGCCAGCAGTCGGGACAGGAACCAAGAGACCCAGTACTTC,CASSRDRNQETQYF
TRBV4-2,NA,NA,TRBJ2-3,TGTGCCAGCAGCCAGGAGGGTAGCACAGATACGCAGTATTTT,CASSQEGSTDTQYF
TRBV11-2,TRBD2,NA,TRBJ2-5,TGTGCCAGCAGCCCCCTGTGGGGGGGAAGAGTGAAGGAGACCCAGTACTTC,CASSPLWGGRVKETQYF
TRBV4-2,TRBD2,NA,TRBJ2-7,TGTGCCAGCAGCCAAGTCGGGAGGGCCCACGAGCAGTACTTC,CASSQVGRAHEQYF
TRBV6-5,TRBD1,NA,TRBJ1-5,TGTGCCAGCAGCTACCAGGGGGCGATTAGCAATCAGCCCCAGCATTTT,CASSYQGAISNQPQHF
TRBV10-3,NA,once,TRBJ2-7,TGTGCCATCAGTGATTACCAGCAGGGGTACGAGCAGTACTTC,CAISDYQQGYEQYF
TRBV5-1,TRBD1,NA,TRBJ2-7,TGCGCCAGCAGCCCCTGGACAGGGGACCACGAGCAGTACTTC,CASSPWTGDHEQYF
TRBV2,NA,NA,TRBJ1-1,TGTGCCAGCACCTCACCCGTCTCGGTCGCTGAAGCTTTCTTT,CASTSPVSVAEAFF
TRBV19,TRBD2,NA,TRBJ2-1,TGTGCCAGTAGTCCCATAGCGGGATTATACAATGAGCAGTTCTTC,CASSPIAGLYNEQFF
TRBV2,NA,once,TRBJ1-1,TGTGCCAGCAGTGCAGCAGGACAAATCACTGAAGCTTTCTTT,CASSAAGQITEAFF
TRBV6-5,NA,NA,TRBJ1-2,TGTGCCAGCAGTCCCGGGAGGGACTATGGCTACACCTTC,CASSPGRDYGYTF
TRBV15,TRBD1,NA,TRBJ1-1,TGTGCCACCAGCCCTTTCGTGGTCGAGGGACAGCCGGAACGGGCTGAAGCTTTCTTT,CATSPFVVEGQPERAEAFF
TRBV6-5,NA,NA,TRBJ1-1,TGTGCCAGCAGCCACTCTTCTACTGAAGCTTTCTTT,CASSHSSTEAFF